This is a list of T cell receptor beta chains from one sample in a study of T cells in Graves' hyperthyroidism and ophthalmopathy. One entry per CDR3 protein, called by TCRdb with MiXCR from the multiplex PCR reads. The sample comprises over 300,000 distinct CDR3 sequences, around 14% of which are singletons, and about 10% rests with the top ten. Sequenced input: blood. These receptor sequences come from a woman in her fifties or sixties with Graves' hyperthyroidism. Each CDR3 is given with its conserved first and last residue. Each record gives: clone size, J gene, D gene, V gene, CDR3 DNA, CDR3 protein. A D gene is named only where the DNA matches it firmly. Clone size appears in some rows only: once, few, many, or a class for an expanded clone.

>many|TRBJ2-5|NA|TRBV7-8
TGTGCCAGCAGGGTGGGGCAAAGGGGATCGCGTGAGACCCAGTACTTC
CASRVGQRGSRETQYF
>NA|TRBJ1-5|NA|TRBV5-1
TGCGCCAGCAGCTTGGCGGGGAGCAATCAGTCCCAGCATTTT
CASSLAGSNQSQHF
>many|TRBJ1-4|NA|TRBV20-1
TGCAGTGTCCTACAGGGCAGAGGAAGCGAAAAACTGTTTTTT
CSVLQGRGSEKLFF
>many|TRBJ1-2|NA|TRBV15
TGTGCCACCAGCAAAAACCGGGGCCAAAGTTATGGCTACACCTTC
CATSKNRGQSYGYTF
>many|TRBJ2-7|NA|TRBV30
TGTGCCTGGAGTAGACGCGGGACACCTTACGAGCAGTACTTC
CAWSRRGTPYEQYF
>many|TRBJ2-3|TRBD1|TRBV7-9
TGTGCCAGCAGCCCAGGACAGGGGGTGACGGGATGGCGAAGTACAGATACGCAGTATTTT
CASSPGQGVTGWRSTDTQYF
>NA|TRBJ2-1|NA|TRBV12-3/TRBV12-4
TGTGCCAGCAGTGCCCCCGGGACATTCTACAATGAGCAGTTCTTC
CASSAPGTFYNEQFF
>many|TRBJ2-1|NA|TRBV11-2
TGTGCCAGCAGCGCCGCACAGGGCCCTTCCTACAATGAGCAGTTCTTC
CASSAAQGPSYNEQFF
>many|TRBJ2-1|NA|TRBV12-3/TRBV12-4
TGTGCCAGCAGTTTAGAGACCAACAATGAGCAGTTCTTC
CASSLETNNEQFF
>NA|TRBJ2-3|TRBD2|TRBV14
TGTGCCAGCAGCCTTTTAGCGGGTCTACACACAGATACGCAGTATTTT
CASSLLAGLHTDTQYF
>NA|TRBJ2-2|TRBD2|TRBV9
TGTGCCAGCAGCGGGACTAGCGGGACCGGGGAGCTGTTTTTT
CASSGTSGTGELFF
>many|TRBJ1-1|NA|TRBV27
TGTGCCAGCAGTTTGATATCGGCACTGAACACTGAAGCTTTCTTT
CASSLISALNTEAFF
>many|TRBJ2-7|NA|TRBV11-3
TGTGCCAGCAGCTTAGAGGGACTTCTGGGAGGTGAGCAGTACTTC
CASSLEGLLGGEQYF
>many|TRBJ1-1|TRBD1|TRBV6-7
TGTGCCAGCAGTTACTCGTCAGACAGGGAGGACACTGAAGCTTTCTTT
CASSYSSDREDTEAFF
>few|TRBJ2-1|NA|TRBV19
TGTGCCAGTAGTACGGGGGCAGGGTTAGGTTACAATGAGCAGTTCTTC
CASSTGAGLGYNEQFF
>many|TRBJ1-3|NA|TRBV2
TGTGCCAGCAGTGTGGTTACTTCTGGAAACACCATATATTTT
CASSVVTSGNTIYF
>many|TRBJ2-6|NA|TRBV5-5
TGTGCCAGCAGCTCAGACTCTGGGGCCAACGTCCTGACTTTC
CASSSDSGANVLTF
>many|TRBJ2-1|NA|TRBV29-1
TGCAGCGTCGGTGTGGGGGACCACGCTAATGAGCAGTTCTTC
CSVGVGDHANEQFF
>many|TRBJ2-1|TRBD2|TRBV29-1
TGCAGCGTTGAACCGACTAGCGGGTTTCAGTTCTTC
CSVEPTSGFQFF
>few|TRBJ2-7|TRBD1|TRBV4-1
TGCGCCAGCAGTCAGGACAGGGTCGGAACCTACGAGCAGTACTTC
CASSQDRVGTYEQYF
>many|TRBJ2-7|NA|TRBV20-1
TGCAGTGCTAGAGATAGGGGTAGGGGACAAGGAATCTACGAGCAGTACTTC
CSARDRGRGQGIYEQYF